This TCR beta chain is from a study of blood T cell repertoires in COVID-19. Study in general: Sites across the United States, Italy and Spain contributed samples from acute and convalescent COVID-19.

Using immunoSEQ multiplex PCR, the repertoire was profiled, and TCRdb retains in-frame clones only, with some absent. The data contain about 89,000 clones, about 78% of them singletons. The CDR3 is 15 amino acids. Germline V gives CDR1 MNHEY, CDR2 SVGAGI. Trimming shortened V by 8 bases and J by 2 bases, and 18 bases separated the two germline ends. Sequencing was carried out using peripheral blood. This chain uses TRBV6-5 with TRBJ1-2; D is unresolved. The TCR originated in a woman at least 80 years old with acute or convalescent COVID-19. The CDR3 loop is CASVLGLLTNYGYTF. The CDR3, as DNA: TGTGCCAGCGTCCTAGGACTCTTGACGAACTATGGCTACACCTTC.